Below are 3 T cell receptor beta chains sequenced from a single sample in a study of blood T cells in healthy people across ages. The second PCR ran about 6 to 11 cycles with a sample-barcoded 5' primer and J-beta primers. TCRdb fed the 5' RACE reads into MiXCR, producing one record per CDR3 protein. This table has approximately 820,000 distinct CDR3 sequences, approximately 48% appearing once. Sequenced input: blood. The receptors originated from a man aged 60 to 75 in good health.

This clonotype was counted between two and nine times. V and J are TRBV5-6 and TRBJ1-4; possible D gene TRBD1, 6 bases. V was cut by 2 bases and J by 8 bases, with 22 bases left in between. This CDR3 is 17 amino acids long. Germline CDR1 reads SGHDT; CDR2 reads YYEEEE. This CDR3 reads CASSFILTTGSQEKLFF. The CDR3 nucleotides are TGTGCCAGCAGCTTTATACTGACCACAGGGTCACAGGAAAAACTGTTTTTT. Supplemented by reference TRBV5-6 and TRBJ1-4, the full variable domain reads DAGVTQSPTHLIKTRGQQVTLRCSPKSGHDTVSWYQQALGQGPQFIFQYYEEEERQRGNFPDRFSGHQFPNYSSELNVNALLLGDSALYLCASSFILTTGSQEKLFFGSGTQLSVL.

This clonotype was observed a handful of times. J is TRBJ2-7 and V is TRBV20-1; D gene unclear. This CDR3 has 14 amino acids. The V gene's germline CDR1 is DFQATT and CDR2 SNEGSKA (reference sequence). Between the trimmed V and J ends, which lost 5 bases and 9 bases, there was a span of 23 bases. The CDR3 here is CSAPDLSTGPGQYF. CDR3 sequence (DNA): TGCAGTGCTCCCGATCTTAGCACGGGTCCGGGGCAGTACTTC.

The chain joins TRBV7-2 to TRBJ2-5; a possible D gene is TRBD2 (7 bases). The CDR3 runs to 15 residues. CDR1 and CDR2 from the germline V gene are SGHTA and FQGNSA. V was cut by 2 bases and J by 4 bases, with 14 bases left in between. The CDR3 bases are TGTGCCAGCAGCTTACAAGGGGGGGGGCGAGAGACCCAGTACTTC. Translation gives CASSLQGGGRETQYF.